This T cell receptor beta chain was captured in a study of shared clonotypes between healthy human individuals. Findings and limits, study-wide: Sharing across four donors was seen in 4.5% to 6.5% of naive CD4 clonotypes. Researchers sampled only blood; tissue repertoires likely differ.

Note on this clone: Its antigen is not identified.

When replicate PCRs were run on sorted subsets, they used 200 ng DNA, some 30,000 T cell genomes. Sequencing used immunoSEQ multiplex PCR; TCRdb keeps in-frame clones, though not all of them. The table includes approximately 530,000 clones, roughly 95% detected once. Trimming stripped 4 bases from V and 7 bases from J, with 14 bases between. This CDR3 contains 13 residues. Germline values: CDR1 MRHNA, CDR2 SNTAGT. The sample consisted of naive CD4+ T cells sorted from blood. Subset meaning: CD45RA+ positively selected. The source is a woman aged 25 to 45 in good health. V is TRBV6-4 and J is TRBJ2-7; the D gene is possibly TRBD1 (5 bases). The CDR3 sequence is CASSGSQGREQYF. In DNA, the CDR3 is TGTGCCAGCAGTGGCTCCCAGGGTCGGGAGCAGTACTTC.